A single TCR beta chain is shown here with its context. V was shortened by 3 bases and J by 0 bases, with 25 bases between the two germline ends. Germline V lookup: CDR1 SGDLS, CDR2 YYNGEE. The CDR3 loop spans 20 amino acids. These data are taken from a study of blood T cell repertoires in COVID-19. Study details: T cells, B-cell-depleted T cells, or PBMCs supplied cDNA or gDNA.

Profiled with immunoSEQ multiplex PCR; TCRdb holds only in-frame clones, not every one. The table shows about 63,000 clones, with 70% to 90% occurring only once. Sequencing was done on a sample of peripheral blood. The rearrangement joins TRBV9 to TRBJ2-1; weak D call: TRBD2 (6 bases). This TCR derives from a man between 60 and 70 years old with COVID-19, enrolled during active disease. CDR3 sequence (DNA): TGTGCCAGCAGCGCAACCGGGACTGGGCCACCTGTAGGCTCCTACAATGAGCAGTTCTTC. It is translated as CASSATGTGPPVGSYNEQFF.